This T cell receptor (beta chain) was identified in a study of shared clonotypes between healthy human individuals. Findings and caveats of the study: Clonotypes which were not shared had lower generation probabilities than clonotypes that all four donors shared. Estimated richness values were generally larger in naive subsets than in memory subsets.

V gave up 6 bases and J gave up 5 bases; unmatched junction bases: 13. Germline assignment: CDR1 MNHEY and CDR2 SMNVEV (reference sequence). The CDR3 has 16 residues. Comment on this clone: Its antigen is not identified.

As defined, naive CD8 cells were CD45RO-negative and positively selected for CCR7, with terminally differentiated effector memory CD45RA+ cells excluded. Generated by immunoSEQ multiplex PCR, the TCRdb table keeps only in-frame clones and is missing some. The table has some 2 million clones, 85% to 95% seen once. The rearrangement uses TRBV27 and TRBJ2-7, with TRBD1 identical over 10 bases. Source material: naive CD8+ T cells sorted from blood. The TCR comes from a man younger than 35 in good health. CDR3 sequence (DNA): TGTGCCAGCAGCCTAAGTGGGGGACAGGGGAGCCACGAGCAGTACTTC. Its translation: CASSLSGGQGSHEQYF.